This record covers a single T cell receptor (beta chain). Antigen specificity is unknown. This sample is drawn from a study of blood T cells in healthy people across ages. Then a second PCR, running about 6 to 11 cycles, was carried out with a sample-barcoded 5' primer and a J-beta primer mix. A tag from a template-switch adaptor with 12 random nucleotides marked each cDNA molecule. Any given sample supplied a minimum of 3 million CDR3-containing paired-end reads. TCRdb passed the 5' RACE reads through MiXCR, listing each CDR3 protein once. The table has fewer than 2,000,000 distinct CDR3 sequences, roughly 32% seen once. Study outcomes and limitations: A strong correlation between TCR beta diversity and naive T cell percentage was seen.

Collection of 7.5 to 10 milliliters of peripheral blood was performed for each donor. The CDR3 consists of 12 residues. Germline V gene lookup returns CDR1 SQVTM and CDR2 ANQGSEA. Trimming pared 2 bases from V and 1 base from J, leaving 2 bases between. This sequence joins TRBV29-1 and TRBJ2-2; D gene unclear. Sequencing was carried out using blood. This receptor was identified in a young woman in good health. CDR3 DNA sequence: TGCAGCGTTGAACAGAACACCGGGGAGCTGTTTTTT. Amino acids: CSVEQNTGELFF.